These 18 T cell receptor beta chains came from one sample sequenced in a study of CD8+ T cells in alopecia areata. Sequencing used cDNA as its template, made by extracting RNA and reverse transcribing it. Profiled with immunoSEQ multiplex PCR; TCRdb holds only in-frame clones, not every one. There are 150,000 to 200,000 clones in the sample; roughly 70% occur only once, and approximately 1.3% lies in the top ten. The treatment is: oral pan-JAK inhibitor, 5-10 mg twice daily. Sequencing was performed on CD4+ T cells sorted from blood, taken at approximately week 50, from a patient treated with tofacitinib. These receptors all stem from a human donor with alopecia areata.

J is TRBJ2-4 and V is TRBV11-2; 8 nucleotides match TRBD1. Germline assignment: CDR1 SGHAT and CDR2 FQNNGV. Losses at the gene ends were 4 bases for V and 8 bases for J; bases not matched to a gene: 4. The CDR3 consists of 13 residues. As DNA, the CDR3 is TGTGCCAGCAGCTCGGGACAGGCGGACATTCAGTACTTC. It yields the protein CASSSGQADIQYF.

This clone was detected a few times. The chain combines TRBV7-6 with TRBJ2-3; 8 positions match TRBD1. Germline V gene sequence: CDR1 SGHVS, CDR2 FNYEAQ. The CDR3 has 15 residues. With V trimmed by 1 base and J by 6 bases, 6 bases remained unmatched. For the CDR3, the DNA is TGTGCCAGCAGCTTAGGGACAGGGCGTGAGGATACGCAGTATTTT. Translated: CASSLGTGREDTQYF.

The chain is built from TRBV29-1 and TRBJ2-1; 10 bases fit TRBD2. Unmatched junction bases numbered 9, after V lost 4 bases and J lost 3 bases. Germline V CDR1 and CDR2: SQVTM, ANQGSEA. This CDR3 contains 16 residues. The CDR3 region is CSVGSGGAGNYNEQFF. DNA for the CDR3: TGCAGCGTTGGAAGCGGGGGGGCCGGGAACTACAATGAGCAGTTCTTC.

CDR3 region: CSVGGRGALNTEAFF. The CDR3 DNA follows: TGCAGCGTTGGTGGCAGGGGAGCACTGAACACTGAAGCTTTCTTT. The J gene is TRBJ1-1, the V gene TRBV29-1; weak D call: TRBD1 (6 bases). Germline lookup yields CDR1 SQVTM and CDR2 ANQGSEA. This CDR3 has 15 amino acids. Trimming left V 4 bases short and J 0 bases short, with 15 bases between.

This clone came up a few times. The chain couples TRBV29-1 to TRBJ1-1; 7 bases agree with TRBD1. The CDR3 covers 12 residues. From germline, CDR1 is SQVTM and CDR2 ANQGSEA. Trimming removed 0 bases from V and 10 bases from J; junction bases left unmatched: 5. CDR3 nucleotides: TGCAGCGTTGAAGACCCCCCAGGGGGAGCTTTCTTT. Encoded protein: CSVEDPPGGAFF. The full variable domain, with the rest looked up from reference TRBV29-1 and TRBJ1-1, is SAVISQKPSRDICQRGTSLTIQCQVDSQVTMMFWYRQQPGQSLTLIATANQGSEATYESGFVIDKFPISRPNLTFSTLTVSNMSPEDSSIYLCSVEDPPGGAFFGQGTRLTVV.

The genes are TRBV7-6 and TRBJ1-1, with 8 positions matching TRBD1. With 2 bases clipped from V and 1 base from J, the junction kept 3 bases outside the gene matches. In germline, CDR1 is SGHVS, CDR2 FNYEAQ. CDR3 size: 15 residues. The CDR3 sequence is CASSLYGTGNTEAFF. The CDR3 bases are TGTGCCAGCAGCTTATACGGGACAGGGAACACTGAAGCTTTCTTT.

The rearrangement joins TRBV4-3 to TRBJ2-5; tentatively, D is TRBD2 (6 bases). From germline, CDR1 is LGHNA and CDR2 YSLEER. The CDR3 has 16 amino acids. The V gene lost 0 bases and the J gene lost 2 bases, with 13 bases spanning the gap. DNA of the CDR3: TGCGCCAGCAGCCAAGACGGGGGTAGGCGACAAGAGACCCAGTACTTC. Translation: CASSQDGGRRQETQYF.

The chain combines TRBV29-1 with TRBJ2-3, with TRBD1 matching over 8 bases. The CDR3 covers 13 residues. Germline lookup yields CDR1 SQVTM and CDR2 ANQGSEA. The V and J ends lost 4 bases and 7 bases, in that order; junction bases with no gene match: 7. The CDR3 DNA reads as TGCAGCGTTGGGGGACAGGCAACCTATACGCAGTATTTT. It yields the protein CSVGGQATYTQYF.

This clone was recorded many times. The junction departs from germline at one end; a sequencing error may be responsible. The rearrangement joins TRBV10-3 to TRBJ2-4, with D maybe TRBD1 (5 bases). This CDR3 spans 9 amino acids. Germline V gene sequence: CDR1 ENHRY, CDR2 SYGVKD. CDR3 amino acids: CAIDDRRNF. The DNA for the CDR3 is TGTGCCATCGATGACAGAAGGAACTTC.

The gene calls are TRBV11-2 and TRBJ2-7, with 12 bases identical to TRBD2. This CDR3 region has 16 residues. Trimming took 5 bases from V and 1 from J; bases not matched to a gene: 6. Germline V gene data show CDR1 as SGHAT and CDR2 as FQNNGV. The chain's CDR3 is CASSPKTSGGSYEQYF. DNA of the CDR3: TGTGCCAGCAGCCCCAAGACTAGCGGGGGATCCTACGAGCAGTACTTC.

This clone is a singleton in its sample. The rearrangement uses TRBV15 and TRBJ1-6, with TRBD1 matching 7 bases. The junction had 8 bases not matched to a gene; V was cut back by 0 bases and J by 6 bases. Per germline, CDR1 LNHNV and CDR2 YYDKDF (reference sequence). This CDR3 region has 17 residues. CDR3 nucleotide sequence: TGTGCCACCAGCAGAGAAAGTTTGGGACAGAGTAATTCACCCCTCCACTTT. Encoded protein: CATSRESLGQSNSPLHF.

V and J are TRBV7-8 and TRBJ2-3; 13 nucleotides line up with TRBD2. J was trimmed by 2 bases and V by 5 bases; bases with no gene match: 7. The length of the CDR3 is 17 residues. From germline, CDR1 is SGHVS and CDR2 FQNEAQ. CDR3 region: CASSRTSGGTFTDTQYF. The CDR3 DNA is TGTGCCAGCAGCCGGACTAGCGGGGGCACCTTCACAGATACGCAGTATTTT.

The chain combines TRBV27 with TRBJ1-5; D is perhaps TRBD1 (5 bases). The germline gives CDR1 MNHEY, CDR2 SMNVEV (reference sequence). This CDR3 has 15 amino acids. The V end lost 2 bases, the J end lost 2 bases, and 10 bases lay between the germline ends. The DNA for the CDR3 is TGTGCCAGCAGTTTAGGGGGAGTAGGCAATCAGCCCCAGCATTTT. Encoded protein: CASSLGGVGNQPQHF.

As regards this clone: Other DNA sequences in the sample encode the same CDR3. This chain connects TRBV2 to TRBJ2-5; D perhaps matches TRBD2 (5 bases). The CDR3 covers 13 residues. Trimming removed 3 bases from V and 2 bases from J, with 7 bases in between. Germline V gene lookup returns CDR1 SNHLY and CDR2 FYNNEI. The CDR3 spells CASSDGVQETQYF. CDR3 in DNA: TGTGCCAGCAGTGACGGGGTTCAAGAGACCCAGTACTTC.

The chain carries TRBV10-3 and TRBJ1-6; D perhaps matches TRBD1 (5 bases). The germline V gene encodes CDR1 ENHRY and CDR2 SYGVKD. The CDR3 is 14 residues long. Trimming took off 4 bases at V and 8 bases at J, with 12 bases between the two ends. The CDR3 bases are TGTGCCATCAGTGCGGGGGGTGACCATTCACCCCTCCACTTT. Amino acids: CAISAGGDHSPLHF.

Concerning this clone itself: Other DNA sequences in the sample encode the same CDR3. The chain has TRBV30 and TRBJ1-2; D ambiguous. The germline CDR1 and CDR2 sequences are GTSNPN and SVGIG (reference sequence). The V gene lost 1 base and the J gene lost 0 bases, with 6 bases spanning the gap. The length of the CDR3 is 13 residues. CDR3 residues: CAWSALANYGYTF. The CDR3 DNA reads as TGTGCCTGGAGTGCCTTAGCTAACTATGGCTACACCTTC.

This chain joins TRBV7-2 and TRBJ2-1; 10 bases line up with TRBD1. This CDR3 contains 16 residues. After removal of 5 bases from V and 6 bases from J, the junction contained 10 bases not matched to a gene. Germline CDR1 and CDR2: SGHTA and FQGNSA. The CDR3 spells CASSHSGQGVLNEQFF. The CDR3 region has the DNA TGTGCCAGCAGCCATTCAGGACAGGGGGTTCTCAATGAGCAGTTCTTC.

This chain joins TRBV5-1 and TRBJ2-3, with D perhaps matching TRBD2 (5 bases). The germline gives CDR1 SGHRS, CDR2 YFSETQ. This CDR3 contains 16 residues. The V end lost 4 bases, the J end lost 2 bases, and 17 bases lay between the germline ends. The CDR3 here is CASSLRPGLNTDTQYF. The CDR3 DNA sequence: TGCGCCAGCAGCCTGAGACCAGGACTCAACACAGATACGCAGTATTTT.